The clone carrying this T cell receptor beta chain was detected only a few times. Its target is unknown. A single base separates this from a much larger clone, so it may be a read error. TRBV12-4/TRBJ1-2 clonotypes were amplified with adaptor-ligated barcode primers. TCRdb redid the calling of the multiplex PCR reads with MiXCR, one entry per CDR3 protein. The sample gives several hundred distinct CDR3 sequences, about 4% of which show up once; roughly 25% is in the top ten. The sorted Tregs were CD4+CD25+CD127-/low cells. Whole-study findings and limits: Tumor Tregs overlapped most with tumor, then blood, naive CD4+ cells. Tumor memory CD4+ T cell TCR gene usage was found to cluster with blood and lymph node memory CD4+ cells and with lymph node naive CD4+ cells.

The CDR3 length is 12 residues. The TCR was taken from a female donor with breast cancer. The rearrangement joins TRBV12-3 or TRBV12-4 to TRBJ1-2; no reliable D call. Sequenced material: Tregs sorted from blood. The CDR3 is CANSFQWGGYTF. CDR3 nucleotides: TGTGCCAACAGTTTCCAGTGGGGTGGCTACACCTTC.